The 13 T cell receptor beta chains given below trace back to one sample, sequenced in a study of T-cell memory formation after mild COVID-19. A single record per CDR3 protein comes from TCRdb applying MiXCR to the 5' RACE reads. The sample carries some 150,000 distinct CDR3 sequences, roughly a fifth recorded once. Sequencing input: PBMCs or a T cell subset sorted from them (not recorded which). Source of these receptors: an adult woman who had mild COVID-19 (a few samples of this study predate the infection). Cell type and time point are not known.

The chain recombines TRBV7-3 with TRBJ2-1; TRBD1 aligns across 7 bases. CDR1 and CDR2 (germline): SGHTA, FQGTGA. V gave up 4 bases and J gave up 5 bases; unmatched junction bases: 2. The CDR3 is 13 amino acids. CDR3 nucleotide sequence: TGTGCCAGCAGCTCAGGGGGACACAATGAGCAGTTCTTC. Translating it yields CASSSGGHNEQFF.

This clonotype was picked up a small number of times. The chain is built from TRBV3-1 and TRBJ2-4, with 7 bases aligning to TRBD2. The CDR3 is 16 amino acids. The V and J ends lost 4 bases and 7 bases, in that order; junction bases with no gene match: 13. Germline V gene sequence: CDR1 LGHDT, CDR2 YNNKEL (reference sequence). The CDR3 bases are TGTGCCAGCAGCCTACGGAGCGGGGTAAAAGGGAACATTCAGTACTTC. Residues: CASSLRSGVKGNIQYF. The whole variable domain, filled in from reference TRBV3-1 and TRBJ2-4, reads DTAVSQTPKYLVTQMGNDKSIKCEQNLGHDTMYWYKQDSKKFLKIMFSYNNKELIINETVPNRFSPKSPDKAHLNLHINSLELGDSAVYFCASSLRSGVKGNIQYFGAGTRLSVL.

The V call is TRBV11-3, the J call TRBJ1-1; no firm D call. The V end lost 2 bases, the J end lost 3 bases, and 4 bases lay between the germline ends. CDR1 and CDR2 (germline): SGHNT, YENEEA. The CDR3 is made up of 12 amino acids. CDR3 coding DNA: TGTGCCAGCAGCTTATTTGACACTGAAGCTTTCTTT. This codes for CASSLFDTEAFF.

The chain carries TRBV11-2 and TRBJ2-1; TRBD2 agrees at 8 bases. CDR1 and CDR2 (germline): SGHAT, FQNNGV. This CDR3 comprises 16 residues. With 2 bases clipped from V and 1 base from J, the junction kept 4 bases outside the gene matches. In DNA, the CDR3 is TGTGCCAGCAGCTTATATGGCGGGGGGTCCTACAATGAGCAGTTCTTC. It specifies CASSLYGGGSYNEQFF.

This clonotype has just a few counts. This chain joins TRBV7-2 and TRBJ2-7; D may be TRBD2 (6 bases). The germline gives CDR1 SGHTA, CDR2 FQGNSA. This CDR3 contains 14 residues. V was cut by 7 bases and J by 4 bases, with 17 bases left in between. The CDR3 sequence is CASNQGGTTYEQYF. In DNA, the CDR3 is TGTGCCAGCAACCAGGGAGGTACCACTTACGAGCAGTACTTC.

This clonotype was recorded many times. The rearrangement uses TRBV5-1 and TRBJ2-1; TRBD2 agrees at 13 bases. With V trimmed by 3 bases and J by 4 bases, 4 bases remained unmatched. Germline lookup yields CDR1 SGHRS and CDR2 YFSETQ. This CDR3 has 16 amino acids. The CDR3 bases are TGCGCCAGCAGCTCCAGACTAGCGGGGGGTTACAATGAGCAGTTCTTC. It yields the protein CASSSRLAGGYNEQFF.

Here the CDR3 reads CASRLGLHNTGELFF. The CDR3 nucleotides are TGTGCCAGCAGGCTGGGACTACATAACACCGGGGAGCTGTTTTTT. This rearrangement joins TRBV6-2 or TRBV6-3 to TRBJ2-2; 7 bases match TRBD2. Trimming took 6 bases from V and 2 from J; bases not matched to a gene: 6. The CDR3 runs 15 residues. The germline V gene encodes CDR1 MNHEY and CDR2 SVGEGT.

This clonotype has only a few counts. This chain connects TRBV7-2 to TRBJ2-3; no reliable D call. This CDR3 is built from 13 residues. V lost 8 bases, J lost 1 base, and 10 bases lay in between. Germline V gives CDR1 SGHTA, CDR2 FQGNSA. The DNA for the CDR3 is TGTGCCAGCTCACCACGGGGCACAGATACGCAGTATTTT. It specifies CASSPRGTDTQYF. The whole variable domain, remainder taken from reference TRBV7-2 and TRBJ2-3, is GAGVSQSPSNKVTEKGKDVELRCDPISGHTALYWYRQSLGQGLEFLIYFQGNSAPDKSGLPSDRFSAERTGGSVSTLTIQRTQQEDSAVYLCASSPRGTDTQYFGPGTRLTVL.

The chain employs TRBV5-1 and TRBJ2-5; D possibly corresponds to TRBD1 (5 bases). This CDR3 spans 16 amino acids. V was cut by 5 bases and J by 3 bases, with 20 bases left in between. Germline loops: CDR1 SGHRS, CDR2 YFSETQ. CDR3: CASSPLMTAIEETQYF. The CDR3 DNA sequence: TGCGCCAGCAGTCCTCTCATGACAGCGATTGAAGAGACCCAGTACTTC. The variable domain in full, with the rest retrieved from reference TRBV5-1 and TRBJ2-5, is KAGVTQTPRYLIKTRGQQVTLSCSPISGHRSVSWYQQTPGQGLQFLFEYFSETQRNKGNFPGRFSGRQFSNSRSEMNVSTLELGDSALYLCASSPLMTAIEETQYFGPGTRLLVL.

This clonotype was found a few times. This rearrangement joins TRBV15 to TRBJ2-1, with D possibly matching TRBD1 (6 bases). V was pared by 0 bases and J by 14 bases, with 14 bases between. The CDR3 consists of 13 residues. Germline V gives CDR1 LNHNV, CDR2 YYDKDF (reference sequence). The CDR3 is CATSRDPQGWEFF. CDR3 bases: TGTGCCACCAGCAGAGATCCGCAGGGGTGGGAGTTCTTC. Full variable domain (remainder filled in from reference TRBV15 and TRBJ2-1): DAMVIQNPRYQVTQFGKPVTLSCSQTLNHNVMYWYQQKSSQAPKLLFHYYDKDFNNEADTPDNFQSRRPNTSFCFLDIRSPGLGDTAMYLCATSRDPQGWEFFGPGTRLTVL.

This chain uses TRBV5-1 with TRBJ2-7; 8 bases align to TRBD1. After removal of 2 bases from V and 7 bases from J, the junction contained 8 bases not matched to a gene. CDR1 SGHRS and CDR2 YFSETQ come from the germline V gene. This CDR3 region has 14 residues. This CDR3 reads CASSLVQGAGEQYF. The CDR3 region has the DNA TGCGCCAGCAGCTTAGTCCAGGGGGCAGGAGAGCAGTACTTC.

The J gene is TRBJ2-7, the V gene TRBV7-2; 10 bases map to TRBD2. Trimming removed 5 bases from V and 5 bases from J; junction bases left unmatched: 12. Germline V gene data show CDR1 as SGHTA and CDR2 as FQGNSA. The CDR3 consists of 16 residues. CDR3 amino acids: CASSPMSGTSADEQYF. CDR3 bases: TGTGCCAGCAGCCCTATGTCCGGGACTAGCGCTGACGAGCAGTACTTC.

The table lists this clonotype with a few counts. The gene calls are TRBV9 and TRBJ1-2; TRBD1 might be the D (5 bases). Germline lookup yields CDR1 SGDLS and CDR2 YYNGEE. This CDR3 is built from 13 residues. Trimming left V 3 bases short and J 5 bases short, with 11 bases between. The DNA for the CDR3 is TGTGCCAGCAGCGCTGGGACGGCTTATGGCTACACCTTC. It translates to CASSAGTAYGYTF.